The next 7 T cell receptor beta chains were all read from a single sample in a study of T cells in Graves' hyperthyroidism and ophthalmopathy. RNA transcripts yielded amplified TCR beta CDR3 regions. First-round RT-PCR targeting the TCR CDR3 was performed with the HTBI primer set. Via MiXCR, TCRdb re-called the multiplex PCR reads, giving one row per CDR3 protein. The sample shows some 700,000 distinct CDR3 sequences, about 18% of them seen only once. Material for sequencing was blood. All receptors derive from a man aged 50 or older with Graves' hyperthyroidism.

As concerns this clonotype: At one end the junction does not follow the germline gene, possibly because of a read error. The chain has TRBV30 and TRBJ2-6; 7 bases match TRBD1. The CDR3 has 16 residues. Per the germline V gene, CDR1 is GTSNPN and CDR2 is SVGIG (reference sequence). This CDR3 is CARKGAGSSGAKVLTF. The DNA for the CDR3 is TGTGCCCGGAAGGGGGCAGGTTCCTCTGGGGCCAAGGTCCTGACTTTC.

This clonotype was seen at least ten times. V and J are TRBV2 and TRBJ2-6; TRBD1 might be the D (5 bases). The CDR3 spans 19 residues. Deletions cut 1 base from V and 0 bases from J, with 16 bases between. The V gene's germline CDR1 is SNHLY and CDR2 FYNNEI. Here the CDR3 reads CASSEVSGRAFSGANVLTF. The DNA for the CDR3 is TGTGCCAGCAGTGAAGTTTCGGGCAGGGCCTTCTCTGGGGCCAACGTCCTGACTTTC.

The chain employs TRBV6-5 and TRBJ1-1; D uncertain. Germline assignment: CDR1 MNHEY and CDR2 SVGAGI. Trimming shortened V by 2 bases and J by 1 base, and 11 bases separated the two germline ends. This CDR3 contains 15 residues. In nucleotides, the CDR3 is TGTGCCAGCAGTTACCGTACCGTCTCGAACACTGAAGCTTTCTTT. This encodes CASSYRTVSNTEAFF.

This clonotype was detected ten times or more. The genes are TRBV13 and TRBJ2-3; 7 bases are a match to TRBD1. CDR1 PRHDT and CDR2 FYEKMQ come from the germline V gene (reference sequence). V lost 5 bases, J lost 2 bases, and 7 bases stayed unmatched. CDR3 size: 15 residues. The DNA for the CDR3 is TGTGCCAGCAGCAACCGGGACAGAAACACAGATACGCAGTATTTT. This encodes CASSNRDRNTDTQYF. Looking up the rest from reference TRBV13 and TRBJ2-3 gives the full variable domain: AAGVIQSPRHLIKEKRETATLKCYPIPRHDTVYWYQQGPGQDPQFLISFYEKMQSDKGSIPDRFSAQQFSDYHSELNMSSLELGDSALYFCASSNRDRNTDTQYFGPGTRLTVL.

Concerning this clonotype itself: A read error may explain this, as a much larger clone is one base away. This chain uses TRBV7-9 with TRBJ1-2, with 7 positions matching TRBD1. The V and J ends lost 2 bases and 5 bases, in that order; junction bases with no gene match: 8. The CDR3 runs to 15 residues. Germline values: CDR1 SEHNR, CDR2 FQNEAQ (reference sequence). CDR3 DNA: TGTGCCAGCAGCTTATTAGGCAGGGGGGATTATGGCTACACCTTC. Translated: CASSLLGRGDYGYTF.

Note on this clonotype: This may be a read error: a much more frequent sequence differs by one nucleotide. The CDR3 bases are TGTGCCAGCAGTTTGGCCGGGATCTACGGGCAGTACTTC. Translating it yields CASSLAGIYGQYF. The chain employs TRBV28 and TRBJ2-7, with D possibly matching TRBD2 (5 bases). Germline V lookup: CDR1 MDHEN, CDR2 SYDVKM. This CDR3 region has 13 residues. The full variable domain, rest sourced from reference TRBV28 and TRBJ2-7, is DVKVTQSSRYLVKRTGEKVFLECVQDMDHENMFWYRQDPGLGLRLIYFSYDVKMKEKGDIPEGYSVSREKKERFSLILESASTNQTSMYLCASSLAGIYGQYFGPGTRLTVT.

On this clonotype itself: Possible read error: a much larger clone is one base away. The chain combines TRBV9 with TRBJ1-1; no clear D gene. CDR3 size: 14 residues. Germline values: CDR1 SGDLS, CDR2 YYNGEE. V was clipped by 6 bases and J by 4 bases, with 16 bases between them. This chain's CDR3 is CASNEEGWGTEAFF. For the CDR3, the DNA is TGTGCCAGCAACGAAGAAGGGTGGGGCACTGAAGCTTTCTTT.